This T cell receptor beta chain was observed in a study of cytomegalovirus exposure and HLA in healthy donors. Although they were nominally healthy when sampled, donors likely had unrecorded immune exposures. Findings of the study overall: According to a later analysis, donors in an Asian-associated ancestry cluster reportedly had fewer N-insertions than the approximately 730-donor mean. Further analysis was carried out later, and it showed several of the most significant clusters appearing linked to common viral pathogens. Later on, analysis showed that most CMV-associated TCR beta chains appeared to be HLA-restricted.

About this clone: The target antigen is unknown.

The CDR3 spans 14 residues. V lost 5 bases and J lost 4; bases outside the gene matches: 5. Germline assignment: CDR1 MNHEY and CDR2 SVGAGI. This PCR relied on a set of 60 Vbeta primers and 13 Jbeta primers. Using immunoSEQ multiplex PCR, the repertoire was profiled, and TCRdb retains in-frame clones only, with some absent. Here the sample spans 120,000 to 150,000 clones, 61% being singletons. The sequencing sample was made of PBMCs. The chain carries TRBV6-5 and TRBJ2-1; TRBD1 matches 7 bases. The receptor was isolated from a male donor in good health and CMV-seronegative. Written as DNA, the CDR3 is TGTGCCAGCAGTCCCGACAGGGATTACAATGAGCAGTTCTTC. Amino acid sequence: CASSPDRDYNEQFF.